A selection of T cell receptor beta chains follows, all from one sample in a study of patients and donors after allogeneic stem cell transplantation. TCRdb re-derived calls from the RT-PCR reads in MiXCR, one entry per CDR3 protein. The profile shows about 960,000 distinct CDR3 sequences, roughly 18% of them singletons. Input material: blood, either unsorted or a sorted T cell fraction (not recorded which). These receptors were taken from a human donor who was either an allogeneic HSCT recipient or a stem cell or donor lymphocyte infusion donor (not recorded which). It is not recorded whose cells these are; they may come from a transplant donor. Each CDR3 is given with its conserved first and last residue. A D gene is named only where the DNA matches it firmly. Clone size is given for some rows only: seen once, a few or many times, or a class if the clone is expanded.

v_call	cdr3_length	j_call	clone_size	d_call	cdr3_nt	cdr3_aa
TRBV29-1	16	TRBJ2-5	.	.	TGCAGCGTTGACGGGACCGACATCAACGACCAAGAGACCCAGTACTTC	CSVDGTDINDQETQYF
TRBV3-1	15	TRBJ2-1	few	.	TGTGCCAGCAGCCATGGACGTAGCTCCTACAATGAGCAGTTCTTC	CASSHGRSSYNEQFF
TRBV21-1	18	TRBJ2-3	.	.	TGTGCCAGCAGCCGAAGAATAGGGACTTACCCTAGCACAGATACGCAGTATTTT	CASSRRIGTYPSTDTQYF
TRBV5-1	14	TRBJ2-1	few	TRBD1	TGCGCCAGCAGCAGGGACAGCCAATACAATGAGCAGTTCTTC	CASSRDSQYNEQFF
TRBV7-8	15	TRBJ1-4	.	.	TGTGCCAGCAGCCTTTTCAGGGGTGCTAATGAAAAACTGTTTTTT	CASSLFRGANEKLFF
TRBV5-6	14	TRBJ1-2	few	.	TGTGCCAGCAGCTTGGTGTCGCCTTGGCATGGCTACACCTTC	CASSLVSPWHGYTF
TRBV12-3/TRBV12-4	20	TRBJ2-1	.	TRBD2	TGTGCCAGCAGTTTCACCGCGACGGCTCGCGGGAGGAGCTCCTACAATGAGCAGTTCTTC	CASSFTATARGRSSYNEQFF
TRBV10-3	17	TRBJ2-7	few	.	TGTGCCATCAGTGCAGTTTATGCGGGCTCATACGACTACGAGCAGTACTTC	CAISAVYAGSYDYEQYF
TRBV10-3	12	TRBJ1-2	.	TRBD1	TGTGCCACCCCGACAGGGGACCATGGCTACACCTTC	CATPTGDHGYTF
TRBV20-1	15	TRBJ2-1	few	.	TGCAGTGCCCTTCTGTCCGGGACGGTGTACAATGAGCAGTTCTTC	CSALLSGTVYNEQFF
TRBV5-1	15	TRBJ1-1	.	TRBD1	TGCGCCAGCAGCTTGGGGGACAGGGAACTCACTGAAGCTTTCTTT	CASSLGDRELTEAFF
TRBV10-3	14	TRBJ2-2	few	.	TGTGCCATCAGTGACCTTAGAGACACCGGGGAGCTGTTTTTT	CAISDLRDTGELFF
TRBV6-1	18	TRBJ1-1	.	.	TGTGCCAGCAGTCGGGGGACACAGGAGGGCTATAGGGGCACTGAAGCTTTCTTT	CASSRGTQEGYRGTEAFF
TRBV7-2	15	TRBJ2-3	few	.	TGTGCCAGCAGCTCGTCTAGTTACGGCACAGATACGCAGTATTTT	CASSSSSYGTDTQYF
TRBV5-1	16	TRBJ2-2	.	.	TGCGCCAGCAGAGCAGGAACCGGGGGGAACACCGGGGAGCTGTTTTTT	CASRAGTGGNTGELFF
TRBV12-3/TRBV12-4	13	TRBJ1-1	.	TRBD1	TGTGCCAGCAGACACAGGGGGTACACTGAAGCTTTCTTT	CASRHRGYTEAFF
TRBV20-1	13	TRBJ2-3	.	TRBD2	TGCAGTGCGATAGCGGGAGGGCCTATAGGGCAGTATTTT	CSAIAGGPIGQYF
TRBV5-1	14	TRBJ2-4	.	.	TGCGCCAGCAGCGATCCCCGGAACCAAAACATTCAGTACTTC	CASSDPRNQNIQYF
TRBV27	14	TRBJ1-1	few	.	TGTGCCAGCAGTTTACGGGGGGACCGACCTGAAGCTTTCTTT	CASSLRGDRPEAFF
TRBV3-1	17	TRBJ2-4	once	TRBD2	TGTGCCAGCAGCAACGGACTAGCGGGAGGGCCACAAAACATTCAGTACTTC	CASSNGLAGGPQNIQYF
TRBV14	12	TRBJ2-5	few	.	TGTGCCAGCAGCCAAGGTGGGCCCACCCAGTACTTC	CASSQGGPTQYF
TRBV27	13	TRBJ2-3	.	.	TGTGCCAGCAGTTTAGGGGCCCCGGGTACGCAGTATTTT	CASSLGAPGTQYF
TRBV7-9	15	TRBJ2-7	few	.	TGTGCCAGCAGTTTTTACGGGACACTAGACTACGAGCAGTACTTC	CASSFYGTLDYEQYF
TRBV12-3/TRBV12-4	15	TRBJ1-5	.	.	TGTGCCAGCAGTTTAGGGACGTCTAGCAATCAGCCCCAGCATTTT	CASSLGTSSNQPQHF
TRBV20-1	12	TRBJ1-1	many	.	TGCAGTGCCCCTACTACAGGGAATGAAGCTTTCTTT	CSAPTTGNEAFF
TRBV7-2	17	TRBJ2-1	few	TRBD2	TGTGCCAGCAGCCGCCTACTAGCGGGAAACTCCTACAATGAGCAGTTCTTC	CASSRLLAGNSYNEQFF
TRBV4-2	16	TRBJ2-3	.	.	TGTGCCAGCAGTCAAGATAGAGGGGGGGGCCTTCATACGCAGTATTTT	CASSQDRGGGLHTQYF
TRBV13	17	TRBJ2-1	.	TRBD2	TGTGCCAGCAGCTTAGCCCTAGCGGGAGGGCATAACAATGAGCAGTTCTTC	CASSLALAGGHNNEQFF
TRBV30	12	TRBJ1-3	.	.	TGTGCCTGGGGGGGCTCTGGAAACACCATATATTTT	CAWGGSGNTIYF
TRBV4-2	16	TRBJ2-7	.	TRBD1	TGTGCCAGCAGCCAAGAAGGGACAGGAGGGTCCTACGAGCAGTACTTC	CASSQEGTGGSYEQYF
TRBV12-3/TRBV12-4	15	TRBJ1-6	many	.	TGTGCCAGCAGTTTGGCGAGCTCCTATAATTCACCCCTCCACTTT	CASSLASSYNSPLHF
TRBV7-9	14	TRBJ1-1	.	.	TGTGCCAGCAGCTTTAAGGGGGTGAACACTGAAGCTTTCTTT	CASSFKGVNTEAFF
TRBV7-9	15	TRBJ2-1	.	TRBD2	TGTGCCAGCAGCAAGGGACTAGCGGAGTACAATGAGCAGTTCTTC	CASSKGLAEYNEQFF
TRBV4-1	16	TRBJ2-3	.	TRBD2	TGCGCCAGCAGCCGGGGACTAGCGGGAGTCCCAGATACGCAGTATTTT	CASSRGLAGVPDTQYF
TRBV5-5	15	TRBJ2-7	.	TRBD1	TGTGCCAGCAGCTTGAGGGGGACAGTCCACTACGAGCAGTACTTC	CASSLRGTVHYEQYF
TRBV9	13	TRBJ1-1	few	.	TGTGCCAGCAGCGTATCCCCGAGGACTGAAGCTTTCTTT	CASSVSPRTEAFF
TRBV20-1	15	TRBJ1-1	few	.	TGCAGTGCTAGAGAGACCGGGACCCCATCCACTGAAGCTTTCTTT	CSARETGTPSTEAFF
TRBV18	15	TRBJ2-3	.	TRBD2	TGTGCCAGCTCGGAAAGACTAGCGGGCACAGATACGCAGTATTTT	CASSERLAGTDTQYF
TRBV12-3/TRBV12-4	18	TRBJ2-6	few	TRBD1	TGTGCCAGCAGTTTCAACAGGGGGCCTTCCTCTGGGGCCAACGTCCTGACTTTC	CASSFNRGPSSGANVLTF
TRBV2	13	TRBJ2-3	few	TRBD1	TGTGCCAGCACGACAGGGCCATCGAATACGCAGTATTTT	CASTTGPSNTQYF
TRBV6-5	17	TRBJ1-2	.	.	TGTGCCAGCAGTTACATCTCAGCGGGGGGCTATGACTATGGCTACACCTTC	CASSYISAGGYDYGYTF
TRBV9	18	TRBJ2-5	.	TRBD2	TGTGCCAGCAGCGTAGGACTAGCGCTTGACTGGGGCCAAGAGACCCAGTACTTC	CASSVGLALDWGQETQYF
TRBV6-5	15	TRBJ2-2	.	.	TGTGCCAGCAGTTTAAGGAACAGGGTGACCGGGGAGCTGTTTTTT	CASSLRNRVTGELFF
TRBV24-1	16	TRBJ1-5	.	.	TGTGCCACCAGTGACGCCCTCGGGGGGTATACTCAGCCCCAGCATTTT	CATSDALGGYTQPQHF
TRBV9	13	TRBJ2-1	few	.	TGTGCCAGCAGCGTACGAGGGGAAAATGAGCAGTTCTTC	CASSVRGENEQFF